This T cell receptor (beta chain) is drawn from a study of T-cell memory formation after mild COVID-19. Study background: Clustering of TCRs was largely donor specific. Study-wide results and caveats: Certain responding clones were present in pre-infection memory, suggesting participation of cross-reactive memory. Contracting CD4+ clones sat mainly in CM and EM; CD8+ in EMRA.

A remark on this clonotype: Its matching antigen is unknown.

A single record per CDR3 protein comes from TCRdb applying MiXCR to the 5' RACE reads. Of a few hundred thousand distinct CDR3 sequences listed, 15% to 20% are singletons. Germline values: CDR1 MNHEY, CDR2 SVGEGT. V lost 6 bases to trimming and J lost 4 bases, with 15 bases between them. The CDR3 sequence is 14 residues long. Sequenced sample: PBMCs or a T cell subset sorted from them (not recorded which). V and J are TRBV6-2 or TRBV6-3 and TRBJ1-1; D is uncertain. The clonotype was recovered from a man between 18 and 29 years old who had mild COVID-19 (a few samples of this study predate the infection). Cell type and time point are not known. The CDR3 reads CASSDPAVSTEAFF. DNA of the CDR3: TGTGCCAGCAGCGACCCAGCGGTTAGCACTGAAGCTTTCTTT.